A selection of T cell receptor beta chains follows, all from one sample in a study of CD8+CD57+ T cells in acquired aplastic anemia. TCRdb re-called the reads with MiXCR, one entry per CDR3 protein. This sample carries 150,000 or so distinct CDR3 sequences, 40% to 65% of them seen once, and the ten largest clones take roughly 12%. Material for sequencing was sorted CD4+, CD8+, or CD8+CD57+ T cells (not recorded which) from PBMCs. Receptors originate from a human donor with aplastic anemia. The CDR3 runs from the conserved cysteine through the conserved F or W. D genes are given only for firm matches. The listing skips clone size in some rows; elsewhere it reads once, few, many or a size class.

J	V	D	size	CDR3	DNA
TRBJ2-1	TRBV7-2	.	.	CASSLGHNNEQFF	TGTGCCAGCAGCTTAGGACATAACAATGAGCAGTTCTTC
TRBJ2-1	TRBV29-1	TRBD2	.	CSVGGATNEQFF	TGCAGCGTCGGGGGGGCTACGAATGAGCAGTTCTTC
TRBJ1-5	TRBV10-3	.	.	CAITSSRGWSNQPQHF	TGTGCCATCACCAGTAGCAGGGGATGGAGCAATCAGCCCCAGCATTTT
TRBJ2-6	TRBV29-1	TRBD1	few	CSVQTGAGANVLTF	TGCAGCGTGCAAACAGGGGCTGGGGCCAACGTCCTGACTTTC
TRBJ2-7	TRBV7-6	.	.	CASSLSQQYEQYF	TGTGCCAGCAGCTTATCCCAGCAGTACGAGCAGTACTTC
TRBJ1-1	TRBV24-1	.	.	CATSDPGTEAFF	TGTGCCACCAGTGATCCTGGGACGGAAGCTTTCTTT
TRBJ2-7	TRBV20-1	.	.	CSASEGGGEQYF	TGCAGTGCTAGCGAGGGGGGCGGAGAGCAGTACTTC
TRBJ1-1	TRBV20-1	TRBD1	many	CSVTPRQGDRTEAFF	TGCAGTGTAACTCCTCGACAGGGGGATAGGACTGAAGCTTTCTTT
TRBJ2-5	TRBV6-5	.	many	CASSYRDGETQYF	TGTGCCAGCAGTTACAGGGACGGAGAGACCCAGTACTTC
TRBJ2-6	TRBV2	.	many	CASSEDYSGANVLTF	TGTGCCAGCAGTGAAGATTACTCTGGGGCCAACGTCCTGACTTTC
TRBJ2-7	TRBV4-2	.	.	CASSQGTTPYDQYF	TGTGCCAGCAGCCAAGGGACAACCCCCTACGATCAGTACTTC
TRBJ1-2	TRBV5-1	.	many	CASSSRPGDYGYTF	TGCGCCAGCAGCTCCAGACCCGGGGACTATGGCTACACCTTC
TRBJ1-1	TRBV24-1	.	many	CATSDLYFWWTETEAFF	TGTGCCACCAGTGATTTGTACTTCTGGTGGACCGAGACTGAAGCTTTCTTT
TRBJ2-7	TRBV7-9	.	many	CASSQADGSYEQYF	TGTGCCAGCAGCCAAGCGGACGGATCCTACGAGCAGTACTTC
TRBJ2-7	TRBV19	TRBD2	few	CASSRTSNYEQYF	TGTGCCAGTAGCAGGACTAGTAACTACGAGCAGTACTTC
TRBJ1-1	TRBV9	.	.	CASSVDSVMNTEAFF	TGTGCCAGCAGCGTAGATTCAGTTATGAACACTGAAGCTTTCTTT
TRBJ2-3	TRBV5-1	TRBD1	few	CASSYKTGGSTDTQYF	TGCGCCAGCAGCTACAAGACAGGGGGGAGCACAGATACGCAGTATTTT
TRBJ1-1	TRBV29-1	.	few	CSVEDLESATAAFF	TGCAGCGTTGAAGATCTTGAGTCCGCAACAGCAGCTTTCTTT
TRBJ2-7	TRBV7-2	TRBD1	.	CASSRDSIYEQYF	TGTGCCAGCAGCAGGGACAGTATCTACGAGCAGTACTTC
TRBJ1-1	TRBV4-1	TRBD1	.	CASSQGVSPSDRGNTEAFF	TGCGCCAGCAGCCAAGGGGTTTCGCCCTCGGACAGGGGGAACACTGAAGCTTTCTTT
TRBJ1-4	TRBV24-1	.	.	CATSKTGGDGKLFF	TGTGCCACTTCCAAGACCGGGGGGGACGGAAAACTGTTTTTT
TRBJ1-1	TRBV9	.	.	CASSVEVQGEAFF	TGTGCCAGCAGCGTAGAAGTTCAGGGAGAAGCTTTCTTT
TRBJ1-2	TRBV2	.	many	CASRGTANYGYTF	TGTGCCAGCAGGGGGACGGCTAACTATGGCTACACCTTC
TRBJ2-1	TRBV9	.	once	CASSAPGEQFF	TGTGCCAGCAGCGCCCCCGGGGAACAGTTCTTC
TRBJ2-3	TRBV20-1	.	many	CSARRTGDADTQYF	TGCAGTGCTAGAAGGACCGGGGACGCAGATACGCAGTATTTT
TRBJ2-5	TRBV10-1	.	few	CASSESGGTQYF	TGCGCCAGCAGTGAGTCGGGGGGGACCCAGTACTTC
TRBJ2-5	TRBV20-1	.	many	CSARELYEGLGETQYF	TGCAGTGCTAGGGAGCTTTACGAGGGTCTTGGAGAGACCCAGTACTTC
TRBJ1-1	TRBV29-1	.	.	CSGDSLNTEAFF	TGCAGCGGCGACAGTTTGAACACTGAAGCTTTCTTT
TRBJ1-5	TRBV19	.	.	CASSPVVNSNQPQHF	TGTGCCAGTAGTCCGGTGGTAAATAGCAATCAGCCCCAGCATTTT
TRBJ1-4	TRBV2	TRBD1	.	CASSLFGQGGEKLFF	TGTGCCAGCAGTTTATTCGGGCAGGGGGGCGAAAAACTGTTTTTT
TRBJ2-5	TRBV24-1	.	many	CATSDNWGKETQYF	TGTGCCACCAGTGATAATTGGGGCAAAGAGACCCAGTACTTC
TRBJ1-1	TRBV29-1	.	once	CSVGGRQNTEAFF	TGCAGCGTTGGGGGCAGGCAAAACACTGAAGCTTTCTTT
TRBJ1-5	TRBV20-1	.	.	CSAEDSQNQPQHF	TGCAGTGCTGAGGACAGCCAAAATCAGCCCCAGCATTTT